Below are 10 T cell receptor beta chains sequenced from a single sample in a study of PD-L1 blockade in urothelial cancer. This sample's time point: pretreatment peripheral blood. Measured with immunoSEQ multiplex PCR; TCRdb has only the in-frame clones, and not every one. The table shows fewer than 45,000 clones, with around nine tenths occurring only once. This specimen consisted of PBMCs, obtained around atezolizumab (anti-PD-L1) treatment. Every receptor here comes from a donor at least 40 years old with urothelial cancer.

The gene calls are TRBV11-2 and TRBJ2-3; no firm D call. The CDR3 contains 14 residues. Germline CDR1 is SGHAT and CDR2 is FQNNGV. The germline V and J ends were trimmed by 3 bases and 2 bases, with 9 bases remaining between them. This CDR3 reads CASSLGQFTDTQYF. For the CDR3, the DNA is TGTGCCAGCAGCTTGGGCCAGTTCACAGATACGCAGTATTTT. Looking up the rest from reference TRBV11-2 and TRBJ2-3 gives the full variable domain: EAGVAQSPRYKIIEKRQSVAFWCNPISGHATLYWYQQILGQGPKLLIQFQNNGVVDDSQLPKDRFSAERLKGVDSTLKIQPAKLEDSAVYLCASSLGQFTDTQYFGPGTRLTVL.

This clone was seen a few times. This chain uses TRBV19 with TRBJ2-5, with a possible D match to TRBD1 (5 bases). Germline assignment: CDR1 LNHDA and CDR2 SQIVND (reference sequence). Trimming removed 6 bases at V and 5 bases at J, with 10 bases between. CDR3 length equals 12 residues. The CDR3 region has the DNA TGTGCCAGTAGCTTTAGGGGCGAGACCCAGTACTTC. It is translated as CASSFRGETQYF.

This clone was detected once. DNA for the CDR3: TGCGCCAGCAGCTTGGTGCGGGACTCTGGGGCCAACGTCCTGACTTTC. Translated, it gives CASSLVRDSGANVLTF. This chain uses TRBV5-1 with TRBJ2-6; possibly TRBD2 for D (6 bases). Germline V gene sequence: CDR1 SGHRS, CDR2 YFSETQ. The CDR3 is 16 amino acids. Between the trimmed V and J ends, which lost 0 bases and 0 bases, there was a span of 7 bases.

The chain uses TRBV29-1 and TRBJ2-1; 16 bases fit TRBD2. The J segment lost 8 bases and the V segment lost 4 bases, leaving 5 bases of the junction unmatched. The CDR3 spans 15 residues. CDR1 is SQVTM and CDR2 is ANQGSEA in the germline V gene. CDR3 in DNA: TGCAGCGTTGGGGGACTAGCGGGAGGGGGCCATGAGCAGTTCTTC. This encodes CSVGGLAGGGHEQFF.

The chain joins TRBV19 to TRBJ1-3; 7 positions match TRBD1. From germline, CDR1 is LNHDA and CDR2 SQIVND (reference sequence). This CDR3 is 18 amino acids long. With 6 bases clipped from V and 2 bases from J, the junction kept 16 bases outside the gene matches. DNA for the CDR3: TGTGCCAGTAGGATTACCGGGCAGGGGACAGCGGCTGGAAACACCATATATTTT. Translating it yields CASRITGQGTAAGNTIYF.

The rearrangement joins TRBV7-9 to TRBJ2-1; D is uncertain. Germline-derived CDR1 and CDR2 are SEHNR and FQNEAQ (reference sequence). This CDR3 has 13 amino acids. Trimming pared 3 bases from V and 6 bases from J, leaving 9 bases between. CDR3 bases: TGTGCCAGCAGCTTGTCGGGTCCCAATGAGCAGTTCTTC. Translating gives CASSLSGPNEQFF. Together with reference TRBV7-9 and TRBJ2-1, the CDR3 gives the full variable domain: DTGVSQNPRHKITKRGQNVTFRCDPISEHNRLYWYRQTLGQGPEFLTYFQNEAQLEKSRLLSDRFSAERPKGSFSTLEIQRTEQGDSAMYLCASSLSGPNEQFFGPGTRLTVL.

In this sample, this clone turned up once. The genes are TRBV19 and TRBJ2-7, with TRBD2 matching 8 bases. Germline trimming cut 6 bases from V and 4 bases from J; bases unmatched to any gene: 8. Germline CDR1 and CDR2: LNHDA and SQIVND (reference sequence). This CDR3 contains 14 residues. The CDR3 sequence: CASSRAREGYEQYF. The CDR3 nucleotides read TGTGCCAGTAGCCGGGCTCGGGAGGGATACGAGCAGTACTTC.

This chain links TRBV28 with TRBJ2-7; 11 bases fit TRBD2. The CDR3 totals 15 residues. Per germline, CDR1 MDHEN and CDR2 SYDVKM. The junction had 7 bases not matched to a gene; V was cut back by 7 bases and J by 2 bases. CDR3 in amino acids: CASMGLAEHPYEQYF. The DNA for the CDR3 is TGTGCCAGCATGGGACTAGCGGAACACCCCTACGAGCAGTACTTC.

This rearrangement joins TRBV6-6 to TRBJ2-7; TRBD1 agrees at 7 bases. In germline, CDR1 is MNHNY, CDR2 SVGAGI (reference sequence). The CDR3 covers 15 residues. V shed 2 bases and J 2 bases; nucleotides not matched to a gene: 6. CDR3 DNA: TGTGCCAGCAGTTACCCCCTACAGGGGACCTACGAGCAGTACTTC. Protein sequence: CASSYPLQGTYEQYF.

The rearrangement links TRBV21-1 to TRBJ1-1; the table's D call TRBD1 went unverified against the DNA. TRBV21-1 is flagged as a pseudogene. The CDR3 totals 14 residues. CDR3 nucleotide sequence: TGTGCCACCGGGAACCCGGGACAGGTCTTGTTGGGTTTCTTT. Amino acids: CATGNPGQVLLGFF.